These T cell receptor beta chains were read from a single sample in a study of breast tumors, draining lymph nodes, adjacent tissues. MiXCR was run by TCRdb on the multiplex PCR reads, yielding one entry per CDR3 protein. The sample has about 150,000 distinct CDR3 sequences; 32% are singletons. Specimen: axillary lymph node tissue. The origin of the receptors is a female donor with breast cancer. Some clones in this sample may be carry-over from other donors' samples. CDR3s include the opening cysteine and the closing phenylalanine or tryptophan. D genes are given only for firm matches. For some rows the clone size is stated as once, few or many, or as a class when expanded; others skip it.

TRBD1	NA	TRBV6-1	TRBJ1-5	TGTGCCAGCAAAGGTTCCCCAAAACAGGGGGCTTTCGTTCAGCCCCAGCATTTT	CASKGSPKQGAFVQPQHF
NA	NA	TRBV6-2/TRBV6-3	TRBJ1-1	TGTGCCAGCAGTTACAAAGGGTTCAGAGGTGCTCTCTTT	CASSYKGFRGALF
TRBD1	many	TRBV6-5	TRBJ1-2	TGTGCCAGCAGTCTAACAGGGGTCTTGGAAGCTAACTATGGCTACACCTTC	CASSLTGVLEANYGYTF
TRBD1	many	TRBV7-2	TRBJ1-2	TGTGCCAGCAGCCAGGGGGCAGGGATCGCGTATGGCTACACCTTC	CASSQGAGIAYGYTF
NA	many	TRBV7-3	TRBJ1-2	TGTGCCAGCAGCTTAATGCCAGCGGGAGGTGGCTACACCTTC	CASSLMPAGGGYTF
TRBD1	many	TRBV20-1	TRBJ1-4	TGCAGTGTCAGGGGGGCATCTAATGAAAAACTGTTTTTT	CSVRGASNEKLFF
NA	few	TRBV6-2/TRBV6-3	TRBJ2-5	TGTGCCAGCAGTCGCGGTCGACAGGGAGGGGTAGAGACCCAGTACTTC	CASSRGRQGGVETQYF
NA	many	TRBV3-1	TRBJ2-1	TGTGCCAGCAGCCGTCAAGGTGAGCAGTTCTTC	CASSRQGEQFF
NA	NA	TRBV20-1	TRBJ1-4	TGCAGTACATATACCCTGACAGGCGAAACACTGTTTTTT	CSTYTLTGETLFF
TRBD2	many	TRBV19	TRBJ2-3	TGTGCCAGTAGTATCCAACTAGCGGACATCACAGATACGCAGTATTTT	CASSIQLADITDTQYF
TRBD1	many	TRBV28	TRBJ1-2	TGTGCCAGCACCACCCCGGGACAGGGAGACCGCTATGGCTACACCTTC	CASTTPGQGDRYGYTF
NA	many	TRBV7-9	TRBJ1-3	TGTGCCAGCAGCTTGGGCACGGGGAACACCATATATTTT	CASSLGTGNTIYF
NA	many	TRBV2	TRBJ2-6	TGTGCCAGCATTTTCTCTGGGGCCAACGTCCTGACTTTC	CASIFSGANVLTF
NA	many	TRBV30	TRBJ2-7	TGTGCCTGGAGTAGGGGCGCCGAGCAGTACTTC	CAWSRGAEQYF
TRBD1	many	TRBV12-3/TRBV12-4	TRBJ2-2	TGTGCCAGCAGTTCCGGGACAGACCACACCGGGGAGCTGTTTTTT	CASSSGTDHTGELFF
NA	NA	TRBV18	TRBJ2-1	TGTGCCAGCTCACCGCGTCTGACCAATGAGCAGTCCTTC	CASSPRLTNEQSF
NA	NA	TRBV7-4	TRBJ1-3	TGTGCCAGCAGCTTAGCACCATTT	CASSLAPF
NA	many	TRBV6-5	TRBJ1-2	TGTGCCAGCAGTTACCTAAACAGGGTCGGTGGCTACACCTTC	CASSYLNRVGGYTF
NA	many	TRBV5-8	TRBJ2-7	TGTGCCAGCAGCTTGGGGGGGGCGGACGAGCAGTACTTC	CASSLGGADEQYF
TRBD1	NA	TRBV12-3/TRBV12-4	TRBJ1-6	TGTGCCAGCAGCCCAGGACAGGGGACCCATGCCTATAATTCACCCCTCCACTTT	CASSPGQGTHAYNSPLHF